The present entry profiles one TCR beta chain with its context. What it recognizes is unknown. Sequencing of TCR beta was carried out in blood CD8+ and CD4+ T cells. V dropped 2 bases and J dropped 6 bases, with 7 bases sitting between them. Germline CDR1 reads LNHDA; CDR2 reads SQIVND (reference sequence). The CDR3 is 13 residues long. These data are taken from a study of CD8 T cells in Susac syndrome. RNA amounts of 0.5 to 1 ug underwent reverse transcription with random hexamers. TCR beta CDR3 was amplified by immunoSEQ covering 54 Vbeta and 13 Jbeta. TCRdb independently ran MiXCR on the immunoSEQ multiplex PCR reads; one entry per CDR3 protein. This sample has 15,000 to 20,000 distinct CDR3 sequences, with roughly 96% found just once. Study findings and constraints: The study's TCR sequencing and HLA analysis drew on a certain number of individuals. That number was acknowledged as relatively small.

Material: CD8+ T cells from PBMCs. The gene calls are TRBV19 and TRBJ2-2; D not certain. The receptor comes from a human donor in good health. In DNA, the CDR3 is TGTGCCAGTAGTATACGACACTCCGGGGAGCTGTTTTTT. Its translation: CASSIRHSGELFF.